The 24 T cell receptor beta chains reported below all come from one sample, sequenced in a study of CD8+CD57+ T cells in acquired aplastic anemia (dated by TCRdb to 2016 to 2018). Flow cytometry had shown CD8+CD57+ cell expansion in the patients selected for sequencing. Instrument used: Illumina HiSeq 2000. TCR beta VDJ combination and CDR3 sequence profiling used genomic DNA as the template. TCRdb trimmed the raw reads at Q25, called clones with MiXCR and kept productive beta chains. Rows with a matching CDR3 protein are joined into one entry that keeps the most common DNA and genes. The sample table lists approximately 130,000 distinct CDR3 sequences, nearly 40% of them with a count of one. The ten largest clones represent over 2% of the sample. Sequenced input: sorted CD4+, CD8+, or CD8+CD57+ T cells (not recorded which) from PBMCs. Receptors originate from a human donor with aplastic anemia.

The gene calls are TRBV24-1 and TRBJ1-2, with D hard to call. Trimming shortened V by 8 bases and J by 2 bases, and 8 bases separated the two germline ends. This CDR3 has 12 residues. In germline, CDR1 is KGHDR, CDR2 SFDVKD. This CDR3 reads CATTVRNYGYTF. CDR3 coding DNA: TGTGCCACCACAGTCAGAAACTATGGCTACACCTTC.

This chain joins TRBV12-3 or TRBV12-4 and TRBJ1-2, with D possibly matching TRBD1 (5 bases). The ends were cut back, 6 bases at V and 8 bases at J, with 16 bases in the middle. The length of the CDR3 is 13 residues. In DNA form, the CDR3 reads TGTGCCAGCAGGCGTCAAGGGGCGTACGGCTACACCTTC. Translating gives CASRRQGAYGYTF.

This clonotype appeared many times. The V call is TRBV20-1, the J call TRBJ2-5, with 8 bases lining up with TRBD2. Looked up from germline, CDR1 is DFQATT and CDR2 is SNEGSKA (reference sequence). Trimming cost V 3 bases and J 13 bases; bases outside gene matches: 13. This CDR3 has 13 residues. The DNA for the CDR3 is TGCAGTGCTAGTCGGACTAGCCGGTCTGCTTGGTACTTC. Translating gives CSASRTSRSAWYF.

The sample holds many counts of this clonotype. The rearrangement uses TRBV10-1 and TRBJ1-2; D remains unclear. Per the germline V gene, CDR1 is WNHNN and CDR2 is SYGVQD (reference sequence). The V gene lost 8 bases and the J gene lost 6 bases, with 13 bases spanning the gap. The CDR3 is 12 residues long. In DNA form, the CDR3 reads TGCGCCAGCGGTAGCACAACCGATGGCTACACCTTC. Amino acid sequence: CASGSTTDGYTF.

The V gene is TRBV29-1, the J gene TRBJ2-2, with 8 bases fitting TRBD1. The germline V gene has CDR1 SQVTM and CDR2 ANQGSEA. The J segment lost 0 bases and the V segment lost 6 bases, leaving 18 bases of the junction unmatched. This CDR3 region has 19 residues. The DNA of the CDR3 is TGCAGCGTCCACGGACAGGGTCCCCAGGGCTGTGCGAACACCGGGGAGCTGTTTTTT. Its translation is CSVHGQGPQGCANTGELFF.

CDR3 DNA: TGTGCCAGCAGCCGTGGGACAGGGACAGGGACAACTTTCTTT. Residues: CASSRGTGTGTTFF. The chain links TRBV9 to TRBJ1-1; 9 bases are shared with TRBD1. This CDR3 comprises 14 residues. V lost 4 bases to trimming and J lost 12 bases; unmatched junction nucleotides: 13. Germline values: CDR1 SGDLS, CDR2 YYNGEE.

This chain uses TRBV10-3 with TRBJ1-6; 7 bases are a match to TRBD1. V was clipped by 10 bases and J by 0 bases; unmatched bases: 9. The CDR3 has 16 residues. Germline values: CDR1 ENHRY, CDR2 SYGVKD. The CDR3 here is CATHDRDTSYNSPLHF. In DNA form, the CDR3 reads TGTGCCACGCACGACAGGGACACCTCCTATAATTCACCCCTCCACTTT.

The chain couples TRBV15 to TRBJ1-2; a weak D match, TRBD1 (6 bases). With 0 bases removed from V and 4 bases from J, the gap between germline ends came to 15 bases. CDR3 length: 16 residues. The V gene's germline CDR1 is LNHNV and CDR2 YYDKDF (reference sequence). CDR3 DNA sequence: TGTGCCACCAGCAGAGATCGTCTGGACAGTACCTATGGCTACACCTTC. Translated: CATSRDRLDSTYGYTF.

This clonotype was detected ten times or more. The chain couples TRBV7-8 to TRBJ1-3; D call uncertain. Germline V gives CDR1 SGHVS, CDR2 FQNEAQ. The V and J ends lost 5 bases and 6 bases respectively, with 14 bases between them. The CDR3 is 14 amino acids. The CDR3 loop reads CASSHRVSENTIYF. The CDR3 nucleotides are TGTGCCAGCAGCCATAGGGTTTCAGAAAACACCATATATTTT.

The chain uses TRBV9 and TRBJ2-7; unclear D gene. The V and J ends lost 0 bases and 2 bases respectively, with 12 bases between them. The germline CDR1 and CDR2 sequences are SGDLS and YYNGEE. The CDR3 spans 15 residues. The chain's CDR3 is CASSVDPYDTYEQYF. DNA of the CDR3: TGTGCCAGCAGCGTAGACCCTTATGATACCTACGAGCAGTACTTC.

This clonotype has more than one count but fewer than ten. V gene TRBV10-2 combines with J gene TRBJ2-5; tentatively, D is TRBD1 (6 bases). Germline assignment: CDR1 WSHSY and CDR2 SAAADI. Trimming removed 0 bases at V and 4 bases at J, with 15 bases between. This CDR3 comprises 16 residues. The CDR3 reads CASSESWGTNGETQYF. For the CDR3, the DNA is TGCGCCAGCAGTGAGTCGTGGGGGACAAACGGAGAGACCCAGTACTTC.

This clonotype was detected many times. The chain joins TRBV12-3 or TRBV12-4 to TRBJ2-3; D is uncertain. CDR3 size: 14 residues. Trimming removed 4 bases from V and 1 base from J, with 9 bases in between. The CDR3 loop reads CASSYRVGTDTQYF. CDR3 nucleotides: TGTGCCAGCAGTTACCGGGTCGGCACAGATACGCAGTATTTT.

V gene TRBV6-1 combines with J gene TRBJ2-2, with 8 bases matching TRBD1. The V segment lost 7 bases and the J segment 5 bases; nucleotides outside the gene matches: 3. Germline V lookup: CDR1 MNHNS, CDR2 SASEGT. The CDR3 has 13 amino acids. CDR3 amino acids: CASTTGGTGELFF. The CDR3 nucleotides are TGTGCCAGCACCACAGGGGGGACCGGGGAGCTGTTTTTT.

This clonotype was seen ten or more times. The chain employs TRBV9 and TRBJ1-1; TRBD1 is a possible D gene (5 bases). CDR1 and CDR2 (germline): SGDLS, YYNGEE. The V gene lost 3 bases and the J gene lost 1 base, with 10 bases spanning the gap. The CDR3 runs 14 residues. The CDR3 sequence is CASSAGTRNTEAFF. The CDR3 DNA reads TGTGCCAGCAGCGCGGGGACCCGGAACACTGAAGCTTTCTTT.

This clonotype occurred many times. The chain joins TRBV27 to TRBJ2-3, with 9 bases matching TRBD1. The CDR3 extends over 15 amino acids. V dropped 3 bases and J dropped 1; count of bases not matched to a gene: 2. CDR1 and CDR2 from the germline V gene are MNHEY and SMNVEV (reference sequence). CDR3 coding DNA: TGTGCCAGCAGTTTCGACAGGGGGGGCACAGATACGCAGTATTTT. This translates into CASSFDRGGTDTQYF.

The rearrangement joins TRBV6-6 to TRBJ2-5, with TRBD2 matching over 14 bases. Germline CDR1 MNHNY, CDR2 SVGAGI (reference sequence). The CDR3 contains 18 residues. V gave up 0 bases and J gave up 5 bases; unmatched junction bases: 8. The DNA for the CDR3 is TGTGCCAGCAGTTACTCGAAGACTAGCGGGGGGGCATGGGAGACCCAGTACTTC. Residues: CASSYSKTSGGAWETQYF.

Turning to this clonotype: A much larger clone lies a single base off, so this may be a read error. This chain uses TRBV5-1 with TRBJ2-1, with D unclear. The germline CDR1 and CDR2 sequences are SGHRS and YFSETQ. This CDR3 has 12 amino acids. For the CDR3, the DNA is TGCGCCAGCAGCGACCTCCTCAATGAGCGGTTCTTC. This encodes CASSDLLNERFF. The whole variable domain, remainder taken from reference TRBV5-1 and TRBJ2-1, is KAGVTQTPRYLIKTRGQQVTLSCSPISGHRSVSWYQQTPGQGLQFLFEYFSETQRNKGNFPGRFSGRQFSNSRSEMNVSTLELGDSALYLCASSDLLNERFFGPGTRLTVL.

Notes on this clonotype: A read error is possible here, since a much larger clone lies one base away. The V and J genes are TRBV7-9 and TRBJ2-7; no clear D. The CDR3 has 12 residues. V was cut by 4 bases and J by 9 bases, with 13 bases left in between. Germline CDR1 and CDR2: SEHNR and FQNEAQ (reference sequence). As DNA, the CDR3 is TGTGCCAGCAGCTCAAATTACAAGGGGCAGTACGTC. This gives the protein CASSSNYKGQYV.

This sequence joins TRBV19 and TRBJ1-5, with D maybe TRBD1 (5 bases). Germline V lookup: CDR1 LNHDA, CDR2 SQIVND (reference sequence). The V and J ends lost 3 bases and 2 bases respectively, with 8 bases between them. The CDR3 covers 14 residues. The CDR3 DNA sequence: TGTGCCAGTAGTATGGTGGGGGGCAATCAGCCCCAGCATTTT. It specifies CASSMVGGNQPQHF.

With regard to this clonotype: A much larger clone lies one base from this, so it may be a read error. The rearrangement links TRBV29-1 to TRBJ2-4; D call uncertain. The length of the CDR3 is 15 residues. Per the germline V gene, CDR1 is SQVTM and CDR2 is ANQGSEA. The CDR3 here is CIVQVMSKAKNIQYF. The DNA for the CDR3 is TGCATCGTCCAGGTGATGAGTAAAGCCAAAAACATTCAGTACTTC. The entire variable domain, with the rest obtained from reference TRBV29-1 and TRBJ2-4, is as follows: SAVISQKPSRDICQRGTSLTIQCQVDSQVTMMFWYRQQPGQSLTLIATANQGSEATYESGFVIDKFPISRPNLTFSTLTVSNMSPEDSSIYLCIVQVMSKAKNIQYFGAGTRLSVL.

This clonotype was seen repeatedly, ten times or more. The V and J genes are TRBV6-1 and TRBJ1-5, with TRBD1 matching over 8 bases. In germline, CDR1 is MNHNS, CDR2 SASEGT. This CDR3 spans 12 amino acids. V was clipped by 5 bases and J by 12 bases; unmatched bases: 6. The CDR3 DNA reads TGTGCCAGCAGTACGGACAGGGCCCACCAGCATTTT. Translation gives CASSTDRAHQHF.

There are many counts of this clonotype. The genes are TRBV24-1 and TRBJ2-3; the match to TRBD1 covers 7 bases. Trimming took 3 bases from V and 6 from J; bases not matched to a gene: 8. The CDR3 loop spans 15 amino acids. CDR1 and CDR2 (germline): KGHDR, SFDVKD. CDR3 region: CATSDIGQALDTQYF. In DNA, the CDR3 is TGTGCCACCAGTGATATAGGACAGGCGCTCGATACGCAGTATTTT.

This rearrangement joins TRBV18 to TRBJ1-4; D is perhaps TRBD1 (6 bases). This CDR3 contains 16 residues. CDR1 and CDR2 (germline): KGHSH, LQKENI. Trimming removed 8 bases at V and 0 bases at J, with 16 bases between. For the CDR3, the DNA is TGTGCCAGCGCCGGAACAGGGCTAGCAACTAATGAAAAACTGTTTTTT. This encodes CASAGTGLATNEKLFF.

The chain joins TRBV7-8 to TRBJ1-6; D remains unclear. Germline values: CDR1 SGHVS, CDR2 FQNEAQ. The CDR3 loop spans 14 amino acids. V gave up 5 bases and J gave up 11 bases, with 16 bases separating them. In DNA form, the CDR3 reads TGTGCCAGCAGCGTGGAGCACTCAGGTGCACCCCTCCACTTT. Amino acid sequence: CASSVEHSGAPLHF.